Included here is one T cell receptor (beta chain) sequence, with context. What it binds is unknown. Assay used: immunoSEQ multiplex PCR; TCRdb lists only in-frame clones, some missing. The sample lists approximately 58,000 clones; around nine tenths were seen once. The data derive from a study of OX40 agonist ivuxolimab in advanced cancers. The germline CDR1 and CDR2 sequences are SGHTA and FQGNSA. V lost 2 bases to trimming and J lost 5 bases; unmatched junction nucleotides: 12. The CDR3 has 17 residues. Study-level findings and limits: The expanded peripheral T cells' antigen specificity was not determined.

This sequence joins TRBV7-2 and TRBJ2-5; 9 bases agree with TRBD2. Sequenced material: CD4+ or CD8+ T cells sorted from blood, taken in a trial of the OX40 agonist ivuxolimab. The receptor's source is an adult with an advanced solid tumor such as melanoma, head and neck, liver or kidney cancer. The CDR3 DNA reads TGTGCCAGCAGCTTATCATTTAGGGGACTAGCCTTCGAGACCCAGTACTTC. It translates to CASSLSFRGLAFETQYF.